This T cell receptor (beta chain) stems from a study of T cell responses to AZD1222 COVID-19 vaccine. The CDR3 contains 12 residues. Germline lookup yields CDR1 GTSNPN and CDR2 SVGIG (reference sequence). The V gene end was trimmed by 2 bases and the J gene end by 13 bases; junction bases not matched to a gene: 7. Clones were read by immunoSEQ multiplex PCR, and TCRdb kept only the in-frame ones, dropping some. The sample lists just over 70,000 clones, less than 85% seen once, with approximately 20% in the top ten. V and J are TRBV30 and TRBJ2-2; 7 nucleotides line up with TRBD2. The source is an adult in good health. Sequenced here: peripheral blood, sampled on day 0 of AZD1222 vaccination. In DNA form, the CDR3 reads TGTGCCTGGAGTTCCATCGCTAGCGGGCTGTTTTTT. The encoded protein is CAWSSIASGLFF.